This T cell receptor beta chain is drawn from a study of cytomegalovirus exposure and HLA in healthy donors. Germline V gives CDR1 SGDLS, CDR2 YYNGEE. The J segment lost 2 bases and the V segment lost 0 bases, leaving 11 bases of the junction unmatched. This CDR3 has 18 residues. Among the donors, all were healthy bone marrow donors. Researchers ran the PCR with 60 Vbeta and 13 Jbeta primers. Assay: immunoSEQ multiplex PCR; the TCRdb copy retains only in-frame clones and omits some. This table holds around 100,000 clones, 85% found once. The source of this sequence is a man aged 25-45 years in good health and CMV-seronegative. The source material was PBMCs. The V gene is TRBV9, the J gene TRBJ2-7, with 10 bases identical to TRBD2. This chain's CDR3 is CASSVAGGTSGTPYEQYF. The CDR3 nucleotides read TGTGCCAGCAGCGTAGCGGGCGGCACTAGCGGGACTCCCTACGAGCAGTACTTC.